This TCR beta chain was obtained from a study of T cell responses to AZD1222 COVID-19 vaccine. The repertoire was sequenced with immunoSEQ multiplex PCR; TCRdb's copy has only in-frame clones and lacks some. In the table there are about 100,000 clones, approximately 86% of which are singletons. Trimming left V 7 bases short and J 3 bases short, with 11 bases between. The CDR3 loop spans 13 amino acids. Germline V CDR1 and CDR2: KGHDR, SFDVKD. The clonotype was recovered from an adult in good health. The V call is TRBV24-1, the J call TRBJ1-1, with D hard to call. This specimen was peripheral blood, taken on day 0 of AZD1222 vaccination. The DNA of the CDR3 is TGTGCCACCAGGACCCGGATGGACACTGAAGCTTTCTTT. It yields the protein CATRTRMDTEAFF.